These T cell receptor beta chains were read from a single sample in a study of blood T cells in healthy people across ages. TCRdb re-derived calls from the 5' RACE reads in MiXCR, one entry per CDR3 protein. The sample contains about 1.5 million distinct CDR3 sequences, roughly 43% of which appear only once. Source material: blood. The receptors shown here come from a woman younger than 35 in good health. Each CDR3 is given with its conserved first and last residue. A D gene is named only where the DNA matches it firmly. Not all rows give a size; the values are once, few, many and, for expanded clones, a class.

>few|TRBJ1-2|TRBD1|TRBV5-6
CASSLLTGASTYGYTF
TGTGCCAGCAGCTTGTTAACAGGGGCGTCCACTTATGGCTACACCTTC
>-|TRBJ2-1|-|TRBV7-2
CASSLLTLGSYNEQFF
TGTGCCAGCAGCTTACTGACCCTAGGCTCCTACAATGAGCAGTTCTTC
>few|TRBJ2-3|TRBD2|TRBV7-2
CASSLEPGLAGGPSGDTQYF
TGTGCCAGCAGCTTAGAGCCAGGACTAGCGGGAGGGCCTTCTGGAGATACGCAGTATTTT
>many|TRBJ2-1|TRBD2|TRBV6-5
CASSSTSGPYNEQFF
TGTGCCAGCAGTTCTACTAGCGGACCCTACAATGAGCAGTTCTTC
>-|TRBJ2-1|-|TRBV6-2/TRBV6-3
CASSYSGWSSYNEQFF
TGTGCCAGCAGTTACTCGGGCTGGAGCTCCTACAATGAGCAGTTCTTC
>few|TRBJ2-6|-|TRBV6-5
CASSYSNLRRSSGANVLTF
TGTGCCAGCAGTTACTCGAACCTAAGACGGTCCTCTGGGGCCAACGTCCTGACTTTC
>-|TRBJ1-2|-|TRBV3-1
CASSQDPGRNGYTF
TGTGCCAGCAGCCAAGACCCGGGAAGGAATGGCTACACCTTC
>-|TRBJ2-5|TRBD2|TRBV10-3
CAIGRAGQETQYF
TGTGCCATCGGACGAGCGGGACAAGAGACCCAGTACTTC
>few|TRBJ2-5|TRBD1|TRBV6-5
CASSPTLTGDVDEQYF
TGTGCCAGCAGCCCAACATTGACAGGGGACGTTGATGAGCAGTACTTC
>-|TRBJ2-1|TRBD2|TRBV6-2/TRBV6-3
CASTVAGGPTVVRGNEQFF
TGTGCCAGCACCGTAGCGGGAGGGCCTACAGTTGTCCGTGGGAATGAGCAGTTCTTC
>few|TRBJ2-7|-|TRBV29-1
CSAGTGGGEQYF
TGCAGCGCCGGGACTGGCGGTGGCGAGCAGTACTTC
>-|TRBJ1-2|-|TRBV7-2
CVSSPYQRVGYGYTF
TGTGTCAGCAGCCCCTATCAGAGAGTGGGATATGGCTACACCTTC
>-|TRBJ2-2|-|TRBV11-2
CASSLLNSYTGELFF
TGTGCCAGCAGCTTACTTAACTCGTACACCGGGGAGCTGTTTTTT
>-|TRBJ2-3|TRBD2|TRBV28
CASSSQRESRTDTQYF
TGTGCCAGCAGTTCCCAGCGGGAGTCACGCACAGATACGCAGTATTTT
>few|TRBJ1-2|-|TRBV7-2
CASSLTGPFGCTF
TGTGCCAGCAGCTTAACAGGCCCGTTTGGATGCACCTTC
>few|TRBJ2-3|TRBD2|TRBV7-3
CASSLNSGGKDTQYF
TGTGCCAGCAGCTTAAATAGCGGGGGGAAAGATACGCAGTATTTT
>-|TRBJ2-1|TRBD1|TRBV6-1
CASSGAAAPGQGFYNEQFF
TGTGCCAGCAGTGGAGCAGCCGCCCCGGGACAGGGTTTCTACAATGAGCAGTTCTTC
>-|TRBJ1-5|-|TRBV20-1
CSAKQTGDNQPQHF
TGCAGTGCCAAGCAGACGGGCGATAATCAGCCCCAGCATTTT
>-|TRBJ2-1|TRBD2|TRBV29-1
CSVEILAGESEQFF
TGCAGCGTTGAAATCTTAGCGGGAGAGAGTGAGCAGTTCTTC
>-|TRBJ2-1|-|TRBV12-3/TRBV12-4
CASSRVLPYNEQFF
TGTGCCAGCAGTAGGGTGCTACCCTACAATGAGCAGTTCTTC
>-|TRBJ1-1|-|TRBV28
CASTWLNTEAFF
TGTGCCAGCACCTGGCTGAACACTGAAGCTTTCTTT
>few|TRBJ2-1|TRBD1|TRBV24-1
CATSVAQTGAYNEQFF
TGTGCCACCAGTGTCGCCCAGACAGGGGCCTACAATGAGCAGTTCTTC
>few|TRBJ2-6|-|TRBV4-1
CASSQDDRSGANVLTF
TGCGCCAGCAGCCAAGATGACAGATCTGGGGCCAACGTCCTGACTTTC
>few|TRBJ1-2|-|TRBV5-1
CASSLRTAHRGNYGYTF
TGCGCCAGCAGCTTGAGGACGGCTCACAGAGGGAACTATGGCTACACCTTC
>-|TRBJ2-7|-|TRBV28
CASSRGTNYEQYF
TGTGCCAGCAGCCGCGGGACCAACTACGAGCAGTACTTC
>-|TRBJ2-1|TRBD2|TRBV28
CASSSVPASGRRNEQFF
TGTGCCAGCAGCTCGGTCCCGGCTAGCGGGAGAAGGAATGAGCAGTTCTTC
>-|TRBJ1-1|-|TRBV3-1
CASSQDHGRENTEAFF
TGTGCCAGCAGCCAAGATCACGGTCGGGAGAACACTGAAGCTTTTTTT
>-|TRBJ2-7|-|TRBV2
CAGSEGAYAYEQYF
TGTGCCGGCAGTGAAGGAGCGTACGCCTACGAGCAGTACTTC
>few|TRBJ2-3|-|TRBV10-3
CAISSLAFSTDTQYF
TGTGCCATCAGCAGTCTAGCGTTTAGCACAGATACGCAGTATTTT
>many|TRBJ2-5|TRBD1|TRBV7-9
CASSFGTGKETQYF
TGTGCCAGCAGCTTCGGGACAGGGAAAGAGACCCAGTACTTC
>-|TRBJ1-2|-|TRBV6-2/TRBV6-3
CASKTHGHLYGYTF
TGTGCCAGCAAAACCCACGGACACCTCTATGGCTACACCTTC
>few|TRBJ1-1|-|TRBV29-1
CSRPRVNTEAFF
TGCAGCAGGCCTCGGGTGAACACTGAAGCTTTCTTT
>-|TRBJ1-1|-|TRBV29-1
CSVVPSGRAEAFF
TGCAGCGTTGTGCCCAGTGGTAGGGCTGAAGCTTTCTTT
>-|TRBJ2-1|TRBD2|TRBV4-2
CASSQGGGSDEQFF
TGTGCCAGCAGCCAAGGGGGCGGGAGCGATGAGCAGTTCTTC
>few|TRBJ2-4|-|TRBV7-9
CASSSLTSLKSKNIQYF
TGTGCCAGCAGCTCCTTGACTAGTCTTAAATCCAAAAACATTCAGTACTTC
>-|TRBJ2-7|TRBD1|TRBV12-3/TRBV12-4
CASTDRAPYEQYF
TGTGCCAGCACTGACAGGGCTCCCTACGAGCAGTACTTC